The next 10 T cell receptor beta chains were all read from a single sample in a study of PD-1 blockade in classical Hodgkin lymphoma. Time point meaning: cycle 4 day 1 (C4D1), after more than five weeks of nivolumab. Every patient was affected by relapse after autologous stem cell transplantation, while exposure to brentuximab vedotin was not uniform. The assay was immunoSEQ multiplex PCR, and TCRdb's table has in-frame clones only and misses some. The table has roughly 21,000 clones, about 80% seen once; the top ten hold 15% to 20%. The sample here was peripheral blood mononuclear cells (PBMCs), taken before the fourth cycle of nivolumab. The receptors were gathered from a human donor with classical Hodgkin lymphoma.

Points on this clone: A read error is the likely source, as a far larger clone sits one nucleotide away. The rearrangement links TRBV5-4 to TRBJ2-1; TRBD2 agrees at 9 bases. The V segment lost 1 base and the J segment 2 bases; nucleotides outside the gene matches: 7. The CDR3 loop spans 17 amino acids. The germline CDR1 and CDR2 sequences are SGHNT and YYREEE (reference sequence). CDR3 loop: CASSLIAGDGTYNEQFF. The CDR3 DNA sequence: TGTGCCAGCAGCTTGATAGCGGGAGATGGGACCTACAATGAGCAGTTCTTC.

This chain links TRBV5-1 with TRBJ2-7; D might be TRBD1 (6 bases). The V end was cut by 4 bases, the J end by 0 bases, with 11 bases between. Germline values: CDR1 SGHRS, CDR2 YFSETQ. The CDR3 totals 14 residues. The CDR3 region has the DNA TGCGCCAGCAGCATGACAGGCGGCTCCTACGAGCAGTACTTC. It yields the protein CASSMTGGSYEQYF.

The CDR3 coding sequence is TGTGCCAGCAGTGTATCCGACGGTCAAGAGACCCAGTACTTC. Protein sequence: CASSVSDGQETQYF. The chain recombines TRBV2 with TRBJ2-5; no definite D call. V lost 4 bases and J lost 2, with 11 bases in between. CDR3 length equals 14 residues. Per the germline V gene, CDR1 is SNHLY and CDR2 is FYNNEI. Combining the CDR3 with reference TRBV2 and TRBJ2-5 gives the whole variable domain EPEVTQTPSHQVTQMGQEVILRCVPISNHLYFYWYRQILGQKVEFLVSFYNNEISEKSEIFDDQFSVERPDGSNFTLKIRSTKLEDSAMYFCASSVSDGQETQYFGPGTRLLVL.

This clone has just one count. The chain uses TRBV27 and TRBJ2-7; no definite D call. Germline lookup yields CDR1 MNHEY and CDR2 SMNVEV (reference sequence). CDR3 size: 14 residues. The germline V and J ends were trimmed by 2 bases and 5 bases, with 13 bases remaining between them. CDR3 protein: CASSLGVGFDEQYF. DNA for the CDR3: TGTGCCAGCAGTTTAGGGGTCGGTTTTGACGAGCAGTACTTC.

DNA for the CDR3: TGTGCCAGCAGTTTTCCCCTTAGGGGCCTCTCTGGAAACACCATATATTTT. It codes for CASSFPLRGLSGNTIYF. The gene calls are TRBV28 and TRBJ1-3; perhaps TRBD1 as D (5 bases). The ends were cut back, 3 bases at V and 0 bases at J, with 15 bases in the middle. The CDR3 is made up of 17 amino acids. The germline CDR1 and CDR2 sequences are MDHEN and SYDVKM.

This clone was detected once. CDR3 DNA sequence: TGCGCCAGCAGCTCGGGTACTAGCGCTTTCTACAATGAGCAGTTCTTC. As protein: CASSSGTSAFYNEQFF. The rearrangement uses TRBV5-1 and TRBJ2-1, with 7 positions matching TRBD2. CDR1 SGHRS and CDR2 YFSETQ come from the germline V gene. The CDR3 consists of 16 residues. After removal of 3 bases from V and 3 bases from J, the junction contained 9 bases not matched to a gene.

The chain is built from TRBV7-8 and TRBJ1-5; 7 bases map to TRBD1. CDR1 SGHVS and CDR2 FQNEAQ come from the germline V gene. With 5 bases clipped from V and 3 bases from J, the junction kept 22 bases outside the gene matches. CDR3 length: 20 residues. The CDR3 loop is CASSPQAATGSAILNQPQHF. DNA of the CDR3: TGTGCCAGCAGCCCCCAGGCGGCGACAGGGTCGGCGATCCTCAATCAGCCCCAGCATTTT.

This chain joins TRBV5-1 and TRBJ2-7; 7 nucleotides match TRBD2. Trimming removed 2 bases from V and 6 bases from J; junction bases left unmatched: 14. Germline V gives CDR1 SGHRS, CDR2 YFSETQ. The CDR3 spans 16 residues. CDR3 residues: CASSFSTGTNLGEQYF. CDR3 sequence (DNA): TGCGCCAGCAGCTTCTCAACCGGGACTAATCTTGGCGAGCAGTACTTC.

This clone showed up just a few times. This chain joins TRBV6-5 and TRBJ1-1; 7 bases agree with TRBD1. J lost 10 bases, V lost 4 bases, and 6 bases had no gene match. Germline values: CDR1 MNHEY, CDR2 SVGAGI. This CDR3 comprises 12 residues. As DNA, the CDR3 is TGTGCCAGCAGTTCCGGACAGGCGGCAGCTTTCTTT. Amino acids: CASSSGQAAAFF.

The rearrangement links TRBV5-4 to TRBJ2-6, with D possibly being TRBD1 or TRBD2 (5 bases each). The CDR3 is 14 residues long. With 0 bases removed from V and 12 bases from J, the gap between germline ends came to 13 bases. Germline loops: CDR1 SGHNT, CDR2 YYREEE (reference sequence). This CDR3 is CASSLGGSVPVLTF. In nucleotides, the CDR3 is TGTGCCAGCAGCTTGGGGGGGTCCGTACCCGTCCTGACTTTC.